This TCR beta chain emerged from a study of blood T cell repertoires in COVID-19. Overall study context: Italy, Spain and the United States were the sources of the convalescent and acute COVID-19 samples. T cells, B-cell-depleted T cells, or PBMCs provided the cDNA or gDNA that served as material.

The CDR3 totals 17 residues. The germline V gene has CDR1 LGHDT and CDR2 YNNKEL (reference sequence). Unmatched junction bases numbered 2, after V lost 1 base and J lost 1 base. As processed by the authors: It was from reference gene primer amplification that nucleated cell counts were estimated. The assay was immunoSEQ multiplex PCR, and TCRdb's table has in-frame clones only and misses some. Clone size and the V and J calls come from that table; the DNA yielded D and trimming. This sample has 200,000 to 300,000 clones; around 90% occur once, and the top ten carry approximately 7.9%. Specimen: peripheral blood. The chain combines TRBV3-1 (or the pseudogene TRBV3-2) with TRBJ2-3; TRBD2 aligns across 13 bases. The clonotype was recovered from a man between 60 and 70 years old who had recovered from COVID-19. The CDR3 DNA follows: TGTGCCAGCAGCCAAGTTGGACTAGCGGGGGGCACAGATACGCAGTATTTT. Residues: CASSQVGLAGGTDTQYF.